These 9 T cell receptor beta chains came from one sample sequenced in a study of cytomegalovirus exposure and HLA in healthy donors. Primers: 60 Vbeta forward and 13 Jbeta reverse. Using immunoSEQ multiplex PCR, the repertoire was profiled, and TCRdb retains in-frame clones only, with some absent. Among around 140,000 clones listed, about two thirds were seen once. Sequenced: PBMCs. Receptor source: a man over 45 in good health and CMV-seropositive.

The chain employs TRBV6-6 and TRBJ1-1, with D uncertain. CDR1 MNHNY and CDR2 SVGAGI come from the germline V gene (reference sequence). Trimming removed 4 bases from V and 0 bases from J, with 9 bases in between. The CDR3 sequence is 14 residues long. The CDR3 DNA sequence: TGTGCCAGCAGTTTCGGGAGCATGAACACTGAAGCTTTCTTT. Its translation is CASSFGSMNTEAFF.

This chain joins TRBV2 and TRBJ2-3; the match to TRBD2 covers 7 bases. The CDR3 is 15 amino acids. Germline assignment: CDR1 SNHLY and CDR2 FYNNEI. V was pared by 3 bases and J by 2 bases, with 5 bases of the junction left unmatched. The CDR3 DNA reads TGTGCCAGCAGTGATCTACGGGGGGTCACAGATACGCAGTATTTT. Translating gives CASSDLRGVTDTQYF.

This clone turned up a few times. The chain has TRBV5-4 and TRBJ1-1, with TRBD1 identical over 7 bases. The CDR3 is 12 residues long. V was pared by 4 bases and J by 7 bases, with 4 bases of the junction left unmatched. The V gene's germline CDR1 is SGHNT and CDR2 YYREEE (reference sequence). CDR3 amino acids: CASSARTGEAFF. The CDR3 nucleotides are TGTGCCAGCAGCGCCCGGACAGGTGAAGCTTTCTTT.

The chain uses TRBV9 and TRBJ1-4; a possible D gene is TRBD1 (5 bases). Germline values: CDR1 SGDLS, CDR2 YYNGEE. Trimming took 4 bases from V and 8 from J, leaving 15 bases between them. This CDR3 contains 14 residues. The DNA of the CDR3 is TGTGCCAGCAGCCGTCCGGGGGGAGGCGAAAAACTGTTTTTT. Its protein product is CASSRPGGGEKLFF.

The chain couples TRBV27 to TRBJ2-3; D remains ambiguous. The CDR3 runs 13 residues. CDR1 MNHEY and CDR2 SMNVEV come from the germline V gene (reference sequence). V lost 7 bases and J 6 bases, leaving 14 bases between the germline ends. The CDR3, as DNA: TGTGCCAGCAAAAGCTTGACTTATGATACGCAGTATTTT. Translated: CASKSLTYDTQYF.

The chain uses TRBV2 and TRBJ1-1; D is unresolved. The CDR3 is 13 amino acids. The germline gives CDR1 SNHLY, CDR2 FYNNEI. The ends were cut back, 6 bases at V and 3 bases at J, with 11 bases in the middle. As DNA, the CDR3 is TGTGCCAGCAGCAGGCATCAGGACACTGAAGCTTTCTTT. Its protein is CASSRHQDTEAFF.

The chain links TRBV5-6 to TRBJ2-1, with 10 positions matching TRBD2. J was trimmed by 2 bases and V by 0 bases; bases with no gene match: 8. Per germline, CDR1 SGHDT and CDR2 YYEEEE. The CDR3 totals 18 residues. The CDR3 DNA is TGTGCCAGCAGCTTGGGGCTAGCGGGAGATTCGGCCTACAATGAGCAGTTCTTC. Its translation is CASSLGLAGDSAYNEQFF.

This chain connects TRBV6-1 to TRBJ2-1, with TRBD2 matching 8 bases. V shed 8 bases and J 7 bases; nucleotides not matched to a gene: 10. The CDR3 spans 14 residues. CDR1 and CDR2 from the germline V gene are MNHNS and SASEGT. The CDR3 DNA reads as TGTGCCAGCCTCCCTCGGGAGGGCCTTAATGAGCAGTTCTTC. It yields the protein CASLPREGLNEQFF.

The rearrangement uses TRBV10-3 and TRBJ1-3, with D tentatively TRBD1 (5 bases). The CDR3 has 13 residues. Trimming stripped 3 bases from V and 8 bases from J, with 11 bases between. Germline loops: CDR1 ENHRY, CDR2 SYGVKD. CDR3 residues: CAISDHGGDTIYF. DNA of the CDR3: TGTGCCATCAGTGACCACGGGGGAGACACCATATATTTT.